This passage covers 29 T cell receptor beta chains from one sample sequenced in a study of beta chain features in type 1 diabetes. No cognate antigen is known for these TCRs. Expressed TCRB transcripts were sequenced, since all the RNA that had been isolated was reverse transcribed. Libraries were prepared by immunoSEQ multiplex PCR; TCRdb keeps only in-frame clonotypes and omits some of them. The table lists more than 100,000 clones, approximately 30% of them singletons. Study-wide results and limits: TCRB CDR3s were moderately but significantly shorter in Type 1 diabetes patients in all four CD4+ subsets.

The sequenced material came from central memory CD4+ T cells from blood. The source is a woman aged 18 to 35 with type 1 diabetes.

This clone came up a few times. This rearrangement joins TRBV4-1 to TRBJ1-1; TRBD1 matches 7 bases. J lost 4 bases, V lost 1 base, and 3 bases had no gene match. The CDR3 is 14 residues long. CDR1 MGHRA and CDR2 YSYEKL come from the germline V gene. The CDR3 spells CASSQGQGSTEAFF. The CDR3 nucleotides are TGCGCCAGCAGCCAAGGACAGGGAAGCACTGAAGCTTTCTTT.

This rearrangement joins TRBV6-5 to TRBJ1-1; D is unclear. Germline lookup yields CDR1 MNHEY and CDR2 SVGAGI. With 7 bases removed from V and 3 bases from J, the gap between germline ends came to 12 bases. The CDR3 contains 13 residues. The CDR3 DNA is TGTGCCAGCACATCCACTGAATACACTGAAGCTTTCTTT. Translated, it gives CASTSTEYTEAFF.

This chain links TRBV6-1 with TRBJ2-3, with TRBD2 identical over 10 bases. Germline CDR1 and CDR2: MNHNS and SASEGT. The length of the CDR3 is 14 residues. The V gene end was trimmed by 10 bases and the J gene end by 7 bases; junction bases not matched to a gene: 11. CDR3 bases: TGTGCCACCCAAAGCGGGAGGGCCAGCAATACGCAGTATTTT. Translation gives CATQSGRASNTQYF.

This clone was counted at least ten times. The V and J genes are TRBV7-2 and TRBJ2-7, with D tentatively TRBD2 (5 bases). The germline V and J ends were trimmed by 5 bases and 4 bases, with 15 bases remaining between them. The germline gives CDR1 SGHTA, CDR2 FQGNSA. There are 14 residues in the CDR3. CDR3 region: CASSPTGRWYEQYV. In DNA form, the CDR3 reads TGTGCCAGCAGCCCCACGGGGAGATGGTACGAGCAGTACGTC.

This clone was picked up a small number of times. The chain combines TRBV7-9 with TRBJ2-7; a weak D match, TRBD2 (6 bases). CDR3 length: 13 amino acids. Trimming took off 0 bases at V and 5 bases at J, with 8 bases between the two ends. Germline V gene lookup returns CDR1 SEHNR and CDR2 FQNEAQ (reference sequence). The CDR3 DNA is TGTGCCAGCAGCTTAGCAGGGGAGGACGAGCAGTACGTC. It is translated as CASSLAGEDEQYV.

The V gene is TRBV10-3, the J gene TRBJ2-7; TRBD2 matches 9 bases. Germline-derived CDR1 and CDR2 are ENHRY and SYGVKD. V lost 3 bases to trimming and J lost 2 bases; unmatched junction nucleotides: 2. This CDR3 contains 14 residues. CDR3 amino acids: CAISERGRAYEQYF. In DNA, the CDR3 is TGTGCCATCAGTGAACGCGGGAGGGCCTACGAGCAGTACTTC.

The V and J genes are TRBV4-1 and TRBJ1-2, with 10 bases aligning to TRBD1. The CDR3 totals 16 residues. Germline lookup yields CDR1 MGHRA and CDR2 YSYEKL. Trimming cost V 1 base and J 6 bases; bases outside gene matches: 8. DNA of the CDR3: TGCGCCAGCAGCCAAGCTCCGGGACAGGGGTTCGATGGCTACACCTTC. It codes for CASSQAPGQGFDGYTF.

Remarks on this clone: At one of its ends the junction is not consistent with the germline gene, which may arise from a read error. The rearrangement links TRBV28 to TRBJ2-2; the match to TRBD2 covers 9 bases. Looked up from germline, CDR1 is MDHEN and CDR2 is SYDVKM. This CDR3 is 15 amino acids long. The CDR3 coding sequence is TGTGCCAGCAGTCCTGGGACTAGCCGCACCAGGGAGCTGTTTTTT. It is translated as CASSPGTSRTRELFF.

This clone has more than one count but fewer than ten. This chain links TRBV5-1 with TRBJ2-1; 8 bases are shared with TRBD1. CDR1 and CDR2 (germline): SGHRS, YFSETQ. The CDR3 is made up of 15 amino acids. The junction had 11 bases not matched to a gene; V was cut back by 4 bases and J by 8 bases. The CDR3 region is CASSAGQGPGYEQFF. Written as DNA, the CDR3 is TGCGCCAGCAGCGCTGGACAGGGCCCGGGGTATGAGCAGTTCTTC.

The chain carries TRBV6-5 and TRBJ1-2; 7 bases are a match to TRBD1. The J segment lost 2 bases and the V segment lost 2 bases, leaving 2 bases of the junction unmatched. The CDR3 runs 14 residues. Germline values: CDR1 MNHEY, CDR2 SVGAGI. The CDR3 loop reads CASSYKGANYGYTF. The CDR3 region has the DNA TGTGCCAGCAGTTACAAGGGGGCAAACTATGGCTACACCTTC.

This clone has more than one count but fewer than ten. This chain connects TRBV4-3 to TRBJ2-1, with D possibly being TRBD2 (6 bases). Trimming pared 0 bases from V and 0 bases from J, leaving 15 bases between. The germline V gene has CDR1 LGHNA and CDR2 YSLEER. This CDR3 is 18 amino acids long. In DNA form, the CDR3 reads TGCGCCAGCAGCCAAGATGGGGGGATCCCGAGCTCCTACAATGAGCAGTTCTTC. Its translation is CASSQDGGIPSSYNEQFF.

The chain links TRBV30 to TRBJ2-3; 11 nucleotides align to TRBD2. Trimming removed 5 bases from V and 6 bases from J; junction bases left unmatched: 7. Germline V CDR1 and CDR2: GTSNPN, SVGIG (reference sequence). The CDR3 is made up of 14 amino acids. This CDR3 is CAWSLAGGLDTQYF. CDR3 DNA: TGTGCCTGGTCTTTAGCGGGGGGGCTGGATACGCAGTATTTT.

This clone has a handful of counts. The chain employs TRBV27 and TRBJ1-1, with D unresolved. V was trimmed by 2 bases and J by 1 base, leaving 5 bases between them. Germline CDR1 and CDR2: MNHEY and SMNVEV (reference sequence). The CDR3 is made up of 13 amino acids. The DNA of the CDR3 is TGTGCCAGCAGTTTAGGGCCGAACACTGAAGCTTTCTTT. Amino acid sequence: CASSLGPNTEAFF.

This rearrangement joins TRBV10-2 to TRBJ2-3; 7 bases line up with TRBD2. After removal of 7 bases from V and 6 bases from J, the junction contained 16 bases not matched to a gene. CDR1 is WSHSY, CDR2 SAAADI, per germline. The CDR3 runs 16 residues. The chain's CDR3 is CASTLRLAGTSDTQYF. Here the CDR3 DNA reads TGCGCCAGCACTCTCAGACTAGCCGGAACATCGGATACGCAGTATTTT.

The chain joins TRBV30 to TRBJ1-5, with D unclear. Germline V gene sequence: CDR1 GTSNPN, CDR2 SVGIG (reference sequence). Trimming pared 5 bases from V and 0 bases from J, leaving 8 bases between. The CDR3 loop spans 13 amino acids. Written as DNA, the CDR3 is TGTGCCTGGGGTGGAGATAGCAATCAGCCCCAGCATTTT. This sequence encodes CAWGGDSNQPQHF.

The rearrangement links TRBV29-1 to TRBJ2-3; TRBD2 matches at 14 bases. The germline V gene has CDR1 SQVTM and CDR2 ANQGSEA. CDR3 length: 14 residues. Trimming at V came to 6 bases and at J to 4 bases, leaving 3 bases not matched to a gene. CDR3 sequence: CSVRLAGGPDTQYF. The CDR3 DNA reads TGCAGCGTGAGACTAGCGGGAGGGCCAGATACGCAGTATTTT.

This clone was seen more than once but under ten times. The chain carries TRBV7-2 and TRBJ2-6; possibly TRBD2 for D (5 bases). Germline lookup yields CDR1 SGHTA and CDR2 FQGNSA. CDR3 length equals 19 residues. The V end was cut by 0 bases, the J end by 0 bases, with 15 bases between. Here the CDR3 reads CASSLARAVLISGANVLTF. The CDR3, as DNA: TGTGCCAGCAGCTTAGCGCGGGCGGTTCTTATCTCTGGGGCCAACGTCCTGACTTTC.

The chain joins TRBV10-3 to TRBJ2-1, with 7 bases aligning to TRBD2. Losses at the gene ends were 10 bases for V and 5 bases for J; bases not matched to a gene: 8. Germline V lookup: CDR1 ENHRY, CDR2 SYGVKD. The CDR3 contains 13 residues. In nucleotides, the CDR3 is TGTGCCACATCACCTAGCGGTAACAATGAGCAGTTCTTC. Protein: CATSPSGNNEQFF.

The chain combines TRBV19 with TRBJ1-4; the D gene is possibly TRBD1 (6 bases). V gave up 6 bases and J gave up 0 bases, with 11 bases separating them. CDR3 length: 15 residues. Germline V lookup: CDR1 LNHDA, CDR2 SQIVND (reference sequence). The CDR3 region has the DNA TGTGCCAGTAGCTTTTGGACAGCAACTAATGAAAAACTGTTTTTT. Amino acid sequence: CASSFWTATNEKLFF.

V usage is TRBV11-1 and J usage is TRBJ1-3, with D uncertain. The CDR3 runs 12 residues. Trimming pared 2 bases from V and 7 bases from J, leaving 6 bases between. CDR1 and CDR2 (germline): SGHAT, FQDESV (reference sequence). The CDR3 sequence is CASSLSENTIYF. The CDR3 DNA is TGTGCCAGCAGCTTATCGGAGAACACCATATATTTT.

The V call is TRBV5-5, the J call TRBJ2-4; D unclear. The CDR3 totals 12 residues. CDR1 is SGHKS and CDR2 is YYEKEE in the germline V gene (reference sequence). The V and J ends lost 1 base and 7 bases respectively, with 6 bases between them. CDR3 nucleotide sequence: TGTGCCAGCAGCTTGATGGGCAACATTCAGTACTTC. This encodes CASSLMGNIQYF. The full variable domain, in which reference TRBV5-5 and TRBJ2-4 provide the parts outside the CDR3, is DAGVTQSPTHLIKTRGQQVTLRCSPISGHKSVSWYQQVLGQGPQFIFQYYEKEERGRGNFPDRFSARQFPNYSSELNVNALLLGDSALYLCASSLMGNIQYFGAGTRLSVL.

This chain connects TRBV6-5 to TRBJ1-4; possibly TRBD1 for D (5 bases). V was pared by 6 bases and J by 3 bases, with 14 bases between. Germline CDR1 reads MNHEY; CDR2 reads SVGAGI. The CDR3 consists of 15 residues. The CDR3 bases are TGTGCCAGCAGACGGGGGGAGGTTGCTAATGAAAAACTGTTTTTT. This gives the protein CASRRGEVANEKLFF.

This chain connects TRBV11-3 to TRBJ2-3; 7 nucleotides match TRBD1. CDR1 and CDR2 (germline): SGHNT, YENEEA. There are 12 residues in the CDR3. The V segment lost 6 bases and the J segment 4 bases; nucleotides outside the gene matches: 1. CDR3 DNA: TGTGCCAGCAGGACAGGGTCAGATACGCAGTATTTT. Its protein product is CASRTGSDTQYF.

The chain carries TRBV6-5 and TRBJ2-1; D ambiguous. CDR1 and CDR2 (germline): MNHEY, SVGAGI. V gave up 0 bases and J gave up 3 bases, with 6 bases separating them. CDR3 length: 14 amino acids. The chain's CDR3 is CASSYSRYYNEQFF. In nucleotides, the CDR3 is TGTGCCAGCAGTTACTCCCGCTACTACAATGAGCAGTTCTTC.

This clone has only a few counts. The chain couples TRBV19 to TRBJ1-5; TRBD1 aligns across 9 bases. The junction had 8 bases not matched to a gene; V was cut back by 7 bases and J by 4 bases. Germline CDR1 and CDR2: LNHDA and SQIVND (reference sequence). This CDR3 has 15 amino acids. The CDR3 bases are TGTGCCAGTAATCCCGACAGGGGGATAAATCAGCCCCAGCATTTT. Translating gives CASNPDRGINQPQHF.

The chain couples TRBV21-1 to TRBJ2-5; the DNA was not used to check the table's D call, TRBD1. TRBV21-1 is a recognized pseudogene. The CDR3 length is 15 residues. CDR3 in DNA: TGTGCCAGCAGCCCCCCAGGACAGGGGGCAGAGACCCAGTACTTC. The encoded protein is CASSPPGQGAETQYF.

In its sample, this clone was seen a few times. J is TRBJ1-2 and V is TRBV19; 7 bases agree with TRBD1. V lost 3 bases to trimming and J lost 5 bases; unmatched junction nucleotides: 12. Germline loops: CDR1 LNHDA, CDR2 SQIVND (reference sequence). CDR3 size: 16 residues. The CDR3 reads CASSIGGTALSYGYTF. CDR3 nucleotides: TGTGCCAGTAGTATCGGAGGGACAGCGCTATCATATGGCTACACCTTC.

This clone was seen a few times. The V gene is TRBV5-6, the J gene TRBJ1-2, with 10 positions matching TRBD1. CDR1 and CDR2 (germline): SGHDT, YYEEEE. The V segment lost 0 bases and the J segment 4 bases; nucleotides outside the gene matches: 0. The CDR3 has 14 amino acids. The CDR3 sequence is CASSLGQGAYGYTF. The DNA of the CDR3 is TGTGCCAGCAGCTTGGGACAGGGGGCCTATGGCTACACCTTC.

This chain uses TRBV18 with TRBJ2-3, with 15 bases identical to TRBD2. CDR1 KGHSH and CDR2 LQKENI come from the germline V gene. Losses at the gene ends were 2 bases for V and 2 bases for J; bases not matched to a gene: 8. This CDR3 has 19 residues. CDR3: CASSPGTSGRLTYTDTQYF. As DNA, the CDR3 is TGTGCCAGCTCACCAGGGACTAGCGGGAGGCTGACTTACACAGATACGCAGTATTTT.